The present entry profiles one T cell receptor (beta chain) with its context. Its antigen is not known. The record originates from a study of blood T cells in healthy people across ages. Study observations and caveats: TCR beta diversity was tightly associated with the proportion of naive T cells.

CDR1 and CDR2 (germline): LGHDT, YNNKEL (reference sequence). This CDR3 region has 15 residues. The V gene lost 6 bases and the J gene lost 8 bases, with 17 bases spanning the gap. Each donor supplied approximately 10 milliliters of peripheral blood. Each sample had at least 7 million PBMCs isolated. Primers used in a second PCR of roughly 6 to 12 cycles were a sample-barcoded 5' primer and a J-beta primer mix. One entry per CDR3 protein results from TCRdb running MiXCR on the 5' RACE reads. The sample has hundreds of thousands of distinct CDR3 sequences; about 45% are singletons. Source material: blood. The chain recombines TRBV3-1 with TRBJ1-6; TRBD1 is a possible D gene (6 bases). The clonotype was recovered from a man aged 80 or over in good health. CDR3: CASRNVRGFDSPLHF. CDR3 DNA: TGTGCCAGCAGGAACGTCAGGGGTTTTGATTCACCCCTCCACTTT. The whole variable domain, remainder taken from reference TRBV3-1 and TRBJ1-6, is DTAVSQTPKYLVTQMGNDKSIKCEQNLGHDTMYWYKQDSKKFLKIMFSYNNKELIINETVPNRFSPKSPDKAHLNLHINSLELGDSAVYFCASRNVRGFDSPLHFGNGTRLTVT.